The 11 T cell receptor beta chains reported below all come from one sample, sequenced in a study of T cell clonality in common variable immunodeficiency. Libraries were prepared by immunoSEQ multiplex PCR; TCRdb keeps only in-frame clonotypes and omits some of them. The table records under 45,000 clones without singletons, the ten largest covering approximately 3.5%. The sequencing sample was made of peripheral blood mononuclear cells. These receptors all come from a person aged 18-70 years in good health.

This clone came up many times. The CDR3 end lies 3 residues beyond the end of the read and is filled in from the germline J gene. The rearrangement uses TRBV10-3 and TRBJ2-1; D ambiguous. The CDR3 is 16 amino acids. V lost 3 bases and J lost 2, with 14 bases in between. Germline V lookup: CDR1 ENHRY, CDR2 SYGVKD. CDR3 bases read: TGTGCCATCAGTGACGCACTAAAGGCTGCCTACAATGAG. Translated, it gives CAISDALKAAYNE. The full CDR3 reads CAISDALKAAYNEQFF.

This clone was recorded at least ten times. With the read ending 3 residues before the CDR3 end, the germline J gene is used to fill in that end. The J gene is TRBJ2-2, the V gene TRBV6-2 or TRBV6-3, with 10 bases identical to TRBD2. The V gene's germline CDR1 is MNHEY and CDR2 SVGEGT. This CDR3 is 17 amino acids long. The junction had 6 bases not matched to a gene; V was cut back by 2 bases and J by 3 bases. CDR3 in amino acids: CASSYKALAGDTGELFF. The DNA read from the CDR3 is TGTGCCAGCAGTTACAAGGCCCTAGCGGGAGACACCGGGGAG.

This clone was seen repeatedly, ten times or more. The read terminates 3 residues before the CDR3 end, so the remaining end is supplied by the germline J gene. The chain links TRBV5-4 to TRBJ2-7, with TRBD2 as a possible D gene (5 bases). This CDR3 is built from 15 residues. CDR1 is SGHNT and CDR2 is YYREEE in the germline V gene (reference sequence). The ends were cut back, 0 bases at V and 2 bases at J, with 12 bases in the middle. The CDR3 DNA, read in part, is TGTGCCAGCAGCTTGGATTCTAGCAGTGCCTACGAG. Translating gives CASSLDSSSAYE. In full, the CDR3 is CASSLDSSSAYEQYF.

This clone was detected ten times or more. The missing CDR3 end, 3 residues past where the read stops, is filled in from the germline J gene. J is TRBJ2-5 and V is TRBV7-9, with D possibly being TRBD1 (6 bases). CDR3 length: 14 residues. Trimming pared 2 bases from V and 2 bases from J, leaving 9 bases between. CDR1 is SEHNR and CDR2 is FQNEAQ in the germline V gene (reference sequence). The DNA read from the CDR3 is TGTGCCAGCAGCTTAAACACAGGGCAAGAGACC. Protein product: CASSLNTGQET. The full CDR3 is CASSLNTGQETQYF. Drawing the rest from reference TRBV7-9 and TRBJ2-5, the complete variable domain is DTGVSQNPRHKITKRGQNVTFRCDPISEHNRLYWYRQTLGQGPEFLTYFQNEAQLEKSRLLSDRFSAERPKGSFSTLEIQRTEQGDSAMYLCASSLNTGQETQYFGPGTRLLVL.

This clone was detected ten times or more. The CDR3 bases that were read are TGTGCCAGCAGTGACTCGAGGGCTAGCACATACAATGAG. Its protein is CASSDSRASTYNE. The CDR3 in full is CASSDSRASTYNEQFF. The gene calls are TRBV6-4 and TRBJ2-1, with D possibly matching TRBD2 (5 bases). Read sequence stops 3 residues before the CDR3 end, and the germline J gene provides the missing end. The CDR3 sequence is 16 residues long. The ends were cut back, 0 bases at V and 4 bases at J, with 13 bases in the middle. The V gene's germline CDR1 is MRHNA and CDR2 SNTAGT.

This clone was seen many times. The read terminates 3 residues before the CDR3 end, so the remaining end is supplied by the germline J gene. The J gene is TRBJ2-2, the V gene TRBV5-1, with 8 bases lining up with TRBD2. V gave up 0 bases and J gave up 1 base; unmatched junction bases: 2. Germline loops: CDR1 SGHRS, CDR2 YFSETQ. The CDR3 sequence is 16 residues long. The sequenced CDR3 bases are TGCGCCAGCAGCTTGGCGGGACTAGGGAACACCGGGGAG. Translation: CASSLAGLGNTGE. The CDR3 as a whole reads CASSLAGLGNTGELFF.

With regard to this clone: Sequence at one end of the junction differs from germline and may be a read error. The CDR3 is cut off 3 residues early in the read; its end comes from the germline J gene. The rearrangement links TRBV5-1 to TRBJ2-2; 8 bases map to TRBD1. The germline CDR1 and CDR2 sequences are SGHRS and YFSETQ. This CDR3 has 15 amino acids. CDR3 bases read: TGCGTCAGCAGCCCGGGACAGGCGAACACCGGGGAG. Translation: CVSSPGQANTGE. The entire CDR3 reads CVSSPGQANTGELFF.

The CDR3: CASTKDRGSYEQYF. The CDR3 DNA, read in part, is TGTGCCAGCACTAAGGACAGGGGGTCCTACGAG. This chain uses TRBV2 with TRBJ2-7, with 10 bases matching TRBD1. Read sequence stops 3 residues before the CDR3 end, and the germline J gene provides the missing end. Germline assignment: CDR1 SNHLY and CDR2 FYNNEI. The V segment lost 7 bases and the J segment 1 base; nucleotides outside the gene matches: 4. CDR3 length: 14 amino acids.

Concerning this clone: Just one base apart from a much larger clone, this may be a read error. Distinct nucleotide sequences in the sample also encode this CDR3. The sequenced part of the CDR3 DNA is TGTGCCTGGCTATCGACAGGGGACAACACG. Its translation is CAWLSTGDNT. The whole CDR3 region reads CAWLSTGDNTIYF. V gene TRBV30 combines with J gene TRBJ1-3; 8 bases are shared with TRBD1. The observed sequence ends 3 residues before the CDR3 terminus, with the missing tail filled in from the germline J gene. Germline values: CDR1 GTSNPN, CDR2 SVGIG (reference sequence). The CDR3 totals 13 residues.

This clone was seen ten or more times. With the read ending 3 residues before the CDR3 end, the germline J gene is used to fill in that end. The rearrangement joins TRBV5-6 to TRBJ1-1; TRBD1 is a possible D gene (5 bases). V lost 7 bases to trimming and J lost 1 base, with 17 bases between them. This CDR3 contains 15 residues. CDR1 SGHDT and CDR2 YYEEEE come from the germline V gene. The sequenced CDR3 bases are TGTGCCAGCTGCCGTGCGAGGGGCACGAACACTGAA. Residues: CASCRARGTNTE. The complete CDR3 reads CASCRARGTNTEAFF. The variable domain in full, completed from reference TRBV5-6 and TRBJ1-1, reads DAGVTQSPTHLIKTRGQQVTLRCSPKSGHDTVSWYQQALGQGPQFIFQYYEEEERQRGNFPDRFSGHQFPNYSSELNVNALLLGDSALYLCASCRARGTNTEAFFGQGTRLTVV.

About this clone itself: The read gets to within 3 residues of the CDR3 end, and the germline J gene fills in the rest. V usage is TRBV20-1 and J usage is TRBJ2-7; 7 bases are shared with TRBD1. Trimming cost V 6 bases and J 2 bases; bases outside gene matches: 10. Per germline, CDR1 DFQATT and CDR2 SNEGSKA (reference sequence). This CDR3 comprises 14 residues. The sequenced part of the CDR3 DNA is TGCAGTGCAAAACTTCGGGACAGAGCCTACGAG. Encoded protein: CSAKLRDRAYE. The complete CDR3 reads CSAKLRDRAYEQYF.